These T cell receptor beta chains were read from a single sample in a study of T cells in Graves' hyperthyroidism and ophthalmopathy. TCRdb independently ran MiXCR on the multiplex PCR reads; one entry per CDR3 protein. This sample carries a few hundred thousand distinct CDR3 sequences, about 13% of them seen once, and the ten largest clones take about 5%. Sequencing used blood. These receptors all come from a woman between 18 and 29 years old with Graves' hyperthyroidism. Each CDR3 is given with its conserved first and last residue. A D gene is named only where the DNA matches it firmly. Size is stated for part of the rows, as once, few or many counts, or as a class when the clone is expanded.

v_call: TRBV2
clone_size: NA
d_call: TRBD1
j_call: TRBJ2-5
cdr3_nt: TGTGCCAGCAGTACAGGACAGGGGAGGGTCGAGACCCAGTACTTC
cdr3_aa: CASSTGQGRVETQYF

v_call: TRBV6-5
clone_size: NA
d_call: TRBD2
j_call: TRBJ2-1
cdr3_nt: TGTGCCAGCAGTGACTCGACGGGAGGTGGGAATGAGCAGTTCTTC
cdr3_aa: CASSDSTGGGNEQFF

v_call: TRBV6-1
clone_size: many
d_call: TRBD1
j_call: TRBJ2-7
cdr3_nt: TGTGCCAGCAGTACGGGACAGGGGACCTACGAGCAGTACTTC
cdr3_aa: CASSTGQGTYEQYF

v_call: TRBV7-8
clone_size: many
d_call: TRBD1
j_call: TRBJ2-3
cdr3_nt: TGTGCCAGCAGCCCAGACAGGGGACTCACAGATACGCAGTATTTT
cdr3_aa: CASSPDRGLTDTQYF

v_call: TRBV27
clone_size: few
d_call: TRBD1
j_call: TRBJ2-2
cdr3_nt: TGTGCCAGCAGTTTGACAGGGGAGAACACCGGGGAGCTGTTTTTT
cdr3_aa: CASSLTGENTGELFF

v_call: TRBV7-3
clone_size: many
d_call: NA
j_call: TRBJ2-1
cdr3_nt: TGTGCCAGCAGCTTAGGGACGCTCGTCCCCATTGATGAGCAGTTCTTC
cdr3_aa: CASSLGTLVPIDEQFF

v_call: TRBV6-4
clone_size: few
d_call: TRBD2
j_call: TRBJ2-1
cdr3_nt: TGTGCCAGCAGTGATGCGGGAGGGTGCAATGAGCAGTTCTTC
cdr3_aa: CASSDAGGCNEQFF

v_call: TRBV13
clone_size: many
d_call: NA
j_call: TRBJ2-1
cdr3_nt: TGTGCCAGCAGCTTAGTCCGGGACGGACACTACAATGAGCAGTTCTTC
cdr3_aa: CASSLVRDGHYNEQFF

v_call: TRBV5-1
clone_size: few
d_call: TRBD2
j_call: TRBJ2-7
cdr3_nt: TGCGCCAGCAGCTTGGCGAGCGGGGACCTCTCCTACGAGCAGTACTTC
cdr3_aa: CASSLASGDLSYEQYF

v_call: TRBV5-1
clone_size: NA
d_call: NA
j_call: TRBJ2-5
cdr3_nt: TGCGCCAGCAGCTTGGTTTCACAGGTCCGGGAGACCCAGTACTTC
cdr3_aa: CASSLVSQVRETQYF